This TCR beta chain is from a study of T cell changes during pregnancy in multiple sclerosis. This table comes from immunoSEQ multiplex PCR, and its TCRdb copy is limited to in-frame clones, with some not included. This sample has 50,000 or so clones; approximately 92% occur once, and the top ten carry around 0.4%. Germline CDR1 reads SGHTA; CDR2 reads FQGNSA. The CDR3 totals 15 residues. V was shortened by 5 bases and J by 11 bases, with 22 bases between the two germline ends. The gene calls are TRBV7-2 and TRBJ2-4, with D perhaps matching TRBD2 (6 bases). The TCR originated in a female donor with multiple sclerosis, enrolled in a pregnancy study. The sequences come from CD4+ T cells from peripheral blood mononuclear cells, collected before pregnancy. The CDR3 bases are TGTGCCAGCAGCCAAGCCAGGACGGGGGAAGCCTTTCAGTACTTC. Translating it yields CASSQARTGEAFQYF.